This TCR beta chain came from a study of cytomegalovirus exposure and HLA in healthy donors. The CDR3 sequence is 15 residues long. The V gene's germline CDR1 is SGHRS and CDR2 YFSETQ. The ends lost 2 bases at V and 2 bases at J; junction bases unmatched: 6. The PCR had 60 Vbeta and 13 Jbeta primers. Some clones are missing from TCRdb's copy, which holds only in-frame ones; the method was immunoSEQ multiplex PCR. The table has 150,000 to 200,000 clones, 62% seen once. This sequence originates from a man aged 40-49 years in good health and CMV-seronegative. The specimen sequenced was PBMCs. The chain joins TRBV5-1 to TRBJ2-5; TRBD1 aligns across 7 bases. The CDR3 sequence is CASSFQGQRQETQYF. The CDR3 bases are TGCGCCAGCAGCTTCCAGGGACAGCGACAAGAGACCCAGTACTTC. The full variable domain, its missing parts supplied by reference TRBV5-1 and TRBJ2-5, is KAGVTQTPRYLIKTRGQQVTLSCSPISGHRSVSWYQQTPGQGLQFLFEYFSETQRNKGNFPGRFSGRQFSNSRSEMNVSTLELGDSALYLCASSFQGQRQETQYFGPGTRLLVL.